This is a list of T cell receptor beta chains from one sample in a study of response to subunit inactivated influenza vaccine. TCRdb fed the RT-PCR reads into MiXCR, producing one record per CDR3 protein. The data hold 200,000 to 300,000 distinct CDR3 sequences, with 12% observed a single time. The source material was non-naive T cells sorted from PBMCs, sampled 14 to 15 days before vaccination. The receptors were sampled from a middle-aged man who received an inactivated influenza vaccine. CDR3s include the opening cysteine and the closing phenylalanine or tryptophan. The D gene is left open where the match is weak. Expanded clones are given a class, and other clones once, few, many or no size at all.

>NA|TRBJ1-1|14|NA|TRBV10-3
TGTGCCATCAGTGAGAGGGGGGAGGACACTGAAGCTTTCTTT
CAISERGEDTEAFF
>NA|TRBJ2-1|16|TRBD2|TRBV24-1
TGTGCCACCAGTGATTTGGGTCGGGAGGGCCACGATGAGCAGTTCTTC
CATSDLGREGHDEQFF
>many|TRBJ2-1|15|NA|TRBV30
TGTGCCTGGAGCGGCGGGCCTAGCTCCTACAATGAGCAGTTCTTC
CAWSGGPSSYNEQFF
>few|TRBJ1-5|15|TRBD1|TRBV19
TGTGCCAGTATCGCGGACAGGATGAGCAATCAGCCCCAGCATTTT
CASIADRMSNQPQHF
>NA|TRBJ2-1|15|TRBD1|TRBV11-2
TGTGCCAGCAGCATCCGACAGGGGTTCGGCAATGAGCAGTTCTTC
CASSIRQGFGNEQFF
>many|TRBJ2-7|15|NA|TRBV6-2/TRBV6-3
TGTGCCAGCAGTTACACCCTGGGATGGGGCTCCGAGCAGTACTTC
CASSYTLGWGSEQYF
>many|TRBJ2-7|15|TRBD2|TRBV7-9
TGTGCCAGCAGCTTGGGGACTAGCGGGAGGCACGAGCAGTACTTC
CASSLGTSGRHEQYF
>NA|TRBJ2-1|17|NA|TRBV4-2
TGTGCCAGCAGCCAAGAACCGGGAGTGAGCTCCTACAATGAGCAGTTCTTC
CASSQEPGVSSYNEQFF
>NA|TRBJ2-1|19|TRBD2|TRBV6-2/TRBV6-3
TGTGCCAGCAGTTACCGGCTAGCGGGGGGGCCAGGGTCCTACAATGAGCAGTTCTTC
CASSYRLAGGPGSYNEQFF
>few|TRBJ2-6|18|TRBD1|TRBV10-3
TGTGCCATCAGTGGCTTGCGGACAGGGGGCCCTGGGGCCAACGTCCTGACTTTC
CAISGLRTGGPGANVLTF
>many|TRBJ2-7|14|TRBD1|TRBV28
TGTGCCAGCATCTCGGACAGGGTTCGGAACGAGCAGTACTTC
CASISDRVRNEQYF
>NA|TRBJ2-1|15|TRBD2|TRBV7-2
TGTGCCAGCGGAAAGACTAGCGGGATATACAATGAGCAGTTCTTC
CASGKTSGIYNEQFF
>NA|TRBJ2-7|16|TRBD2|TRBV5-5
TGTGCCAGCAGCTTGGGTGCTAGCGGGGGCGTCTACGAGCAGTACTTC
CASSLGASGGVYEQYF
>NA|TRBJ2-7|14|NA|TRBV20-1
TGCAGTGCCCGGACAGGAGGGATCAACTACGAGCAGTACTTC
CSARTGGINYEQYF
>few|TRBJ1-5|15|NA|TRBV4-2
TGTGCCAGCAGCCAAGGGGTACGTAGCAATCAGCCCCAGCATTTT
CASSQGVRSNQPQHF
>many|TRBJ1-2|17|TRBD1|TRBV4-3
TGCGCCAGCAGCCAAGATCTCCCCCGGGACAGCGGCTATGGCTACACCTTC
CASSQDLPRDSGYGYTF
>NA|TRBJ1-5|16|NA|TRBV6-5
TGTGCCAGCAGTTACAACAGGTGGGGGGTTAATCAGCCCCAGCATTTT
CASSYNRWGVNQPQHF
>few|TRBJ2-2|18|NA|TRBV7-8
NA
CASSLGSGIVGTGELFFF
>NA|TRBJ1-1|14|TRBD1|TRBV7-9
TGTGCCAGCAGCCCACAGGGGGCGTACACTGAAGCTTTCTTT
CASSPQGAYTEAFF
>many|TRBJ2-1|17|TRBD2|TRBV29-1
TGCAGCGTTGATGCTTTACTAGCGGGGGACTCCTACAATGAGCAGTTCTTC
CSVDALLAGDSYNEQFF
>many|TRBJ2-2|13|NA|TRBV29-1
TGCAGCGTTGGAAGGGGGAACACCGGGGAGCTGTTTTTT
CSVGRGNTGELFF
>NA|TRBJ1-4|15|TRBD1|TRBV20-1
TGCAGTGCTAGAGCGAGGGACAGGGGAGTCGAAAAACTGTTTTTT
CSARARDRGVEKLFF
>few|TRBJ2-1|20|TRBD2|TRBV7-3
TGTGCCAGCAGCTTAATTGGCGGGAGGGCGGCCGCGGGTGTCTACAATGAGCAGTTCTTC
CASSLIGGRAAAGVYNEQFF
>few|TRBJ2-1|15|NA|TRBV12-3/TRBV12-4
TGTGCCAGCAGTTTCGGGCTAATGGGGGTCGTTGAGCAGTTCTTC
CASSFGLMGVVEQFF
>many|TRBJ2-3|13|NA|TRBV7-8
TGTGCCAGCAGCCCTCTTCTGCCAGATACGCAGTATTTT
CASSPLLPDTQYF
>NA|TRBJ2-3|15|TRBD2|TRBV5-1
TGCGCCAGCAGCTTGAACGGGGGGGGCACAGATACGCAGTATTTT
CASSLNGGGTDTQYF
>few|TRBJ1-5|14|NA|TRBV20-1
TGCAGTGCTCAAACTGGGAGCCGTAATCAGCCCCAGCATTTT
CSAQTGSRNQPQHF
>NA|TRBJ1-2|16|TRBD1|TRBV12-3/TRBV12-4
TGTGCCAGCAGCGAAGACAGGGGGCGCCTGACTTATGGCTACACCTTC
CASSEDRGRLTYGYTF
>few|TRBJ1-2|15|TRBD1|TRBV7-2
TGTGCCAGCAGCTTCGACAGGGTAGGCGGCTGGGGCTACACCTTC
CASSFDRVGGWGYTF
>many|TRBJ1-2|13|TRBD1|TRBV11-1
TGTGCCAGCAGTTACGGGACAGACTATGGCTACACCTTC
CASSYGTDYGYTF
>NA|TRBJ2-3|14|NA|TRBV5-1
TGCGCCAGCAGCCCTGGACAGCTCACAGATACGCAGTATTTT
CASSPGQLTDTQYF
>NA|TRBJ2-4|14|NA|TRBV6-5
TGTGCCAGCAGTTACGGGGGGTCGGGTAGCATTCAGTACTTC
CASSYGGSGSIQYF
>few|TRBJ2-5|16|NA|TRBV5-1
TGCGCCAGCAGCCGCTCTACGATTAGCGGTAGCGAGACCCAGTACTTC
CASSRSTISGSETQYF
>many|TRBJ2-1|11|NA|TRBV20-1
TGCAGTGCTAGACGGCTTATTGAGCAGTTCTTC
CSARRLIEQFF
>many|TRBJ2-7|14|NA|TRBV5-1
TGCGCCAGCAGCTACTTAAGGGCCGACCACGAGCAGTACTTC
CASSYLRADHEQYF
>NA|TRBJ2-5|12|NA|TRBV7-9
TGTGCCAGCAGCCAAATTGCGGAGACCCAGTACTTC
CASSQIAETQYF
>NA|TRBJ1-2|16|NA|TRBV4-1
TGCGCCAGCAGCCAAGATTATAAGACAGCAGCCTATGGCTACACCTTC
CASSQDYKTAAYGYTF
>NA|TRBJ1-4|16|TRBD1|TRBV5-5
TGTGCCAGCAGCTTGGGTCATGCAGGGGGCGGTGAAAAACTGTTTTTT
CASSLGHAGGGEKLFF
>many|TRBJ1-2|13|NA|TRBV20-1
TGCAGCGCTGCCCCCCCCCCAACCCGTGGCTACACCTTC
CSAAPPPTRGYTF
>NA|TRBJ2-7|12|NA|TRBV30
TGTGCCTGGAGAAGGGATCGCTACGAGCAGTACTTC
CAWRRDRYEQYF
>few|TRBJ2-6|17|NA|TRBV6-5
TGTGCCAGCAGTCACCGAGGGGGGACGGCTGGGGCCAACGTCCTGACTTTC
CASSHRGGTAGANVLTF
>many|TRBJ1-2|12|NA|TRBV28
TGTGCCAGCAGCCAAGGGGGGTACGGCTACACCTTC
CASSQGGYGYTF
>many|TRBJ2-2|13|NA|TRBV10-3
TGTGCCATCAGTGGTGGAAACACCGGGGAGCTGTTTTTT
CAISGGNTGELFF
>NA|TRBJ1-5|17|NA|TRBV6-1
TGTGCCAGCAGTGAGGGTCGGGGCAGGAATAGCAATCAGCCCCAGCATTTT
CASSEGRGRNSNQPQHF
>few|TRBJ2-1|14|TRBD2|TRBV29-1
TGCAGCTCCCTGGAGGCTAGCGGGATAGATGAGCAGTTCTTC
CSSLEASGIDEQFF
>many|TRBJ2-1|12|NA|TRBV18
TGTGCCAGCTCACAAGGGGGCAATGAGCAGTTCTTC
CASSQGGNEQFF
>many|TRBJ1-2|13|NA|TRBV12-3/TRBV12-4
TGTGCCAGCAGTTCGCGGAGGGACAATGGCTACACCTTC
CASSSRRDNGYTF
>NA|TRBJ1-5|14|TRBD1|TRBV20-1
TGCAGTGCTAGACGAGGACAGGGCAATCAGCCCCAGCATTTT
CSARRGQGNQPQHF
>once|TRBJ2-7|13|NA|TRBV3-1
TGTGCCTGCAGCCTTGAGCCGGGCAGGAGGCAGTACTTC
CACSLEPGRRQYF
>many|TRBJ2-7|14|TRBD1|TRBV20-1
TGCAGTGCTAGGGGGGACAGTGAGTTCTACGAGCAGTACTTC
CSARGDSEFYEQYF
>NA|TRBJ2-1|15|NA|TRBV5-6
TGTGCCAGCAGCCCCATAAGCAGCTCCTACAATGAGCAGTTCTTC
CASSPISSSYNEQFF
>few|TRBJ2-7|17|NA|TRBV12-3/TRBV12-4
TGTGCCAGCAGTTCCAACCCGTCGACAGGGACTCACTACGAGCAGTACTTC
CASSSNPSTGTHYEQYF
>NA|TRBJ2-1|15|NA|TRBV4-3
TGCGCCAGCAGCCAAGTTCGCTCTAGCGTTAATGAGCAGTTCTTC
CASSQVRSSVNEQFF
>many|TRBJ2-1|17|TRBD1|TRBV5-4
TGTGCCAGCAGCTTGGAGGTGACAGGGGCAATCTACAATGAGCAGTTCTTC
CASSLEVTGAIYNEQFF